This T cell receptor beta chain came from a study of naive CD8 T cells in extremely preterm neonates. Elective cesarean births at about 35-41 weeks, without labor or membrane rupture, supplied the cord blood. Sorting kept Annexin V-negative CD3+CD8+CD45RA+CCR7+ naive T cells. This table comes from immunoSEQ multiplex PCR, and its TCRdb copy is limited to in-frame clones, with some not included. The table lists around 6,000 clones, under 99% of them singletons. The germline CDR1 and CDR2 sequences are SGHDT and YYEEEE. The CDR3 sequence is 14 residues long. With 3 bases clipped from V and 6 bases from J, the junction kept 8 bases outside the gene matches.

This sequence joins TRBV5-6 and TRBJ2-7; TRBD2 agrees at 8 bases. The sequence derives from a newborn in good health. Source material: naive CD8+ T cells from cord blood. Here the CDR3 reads CASSWDGGALEQYF. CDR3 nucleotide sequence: TGTGCCAGCAGCTGGGACGGGGGGGCCCTCGAGCAGTACTTC.